The 18 T cell receptor beta chains below come from one sample, sequenced in a study of CD8 T cells in ankylosing spondylitis. General study results and limits: Seemingly distinctive of ankylosing spondylitis blood was a TCR beta motif formed by eight highly homologous variants.

These receptors have no known antigen. TCRdb ran MiXCR on the 5' RACE reads and lists one entry per CDR3 protein. Of roughly 440,000 distinct CDR3 sequences in the sample, over 15% are singletons; the top ten hold approximately 1%. Sequencing was carried out using blood, either unsorted or a sorted T cell fraction (not recorded which). These receptors were obtained from a male donor with ankylosing spondylitis.

This clonotype was picked up many times. V usage is TRBV20-1 and J usage is TRBJ2-3, with 11 positions matching TRBD2. The germline V gene has CDR1 DFQATT and CDR2 SNEGSKA (reference sequence). V trimming: 3 bases; J trimming: 1 base; junction bases outside the gene matches: 6. This CDR3 is built from 16 residues. The chain's CDR3 is CSASGLAGGRTDTQYF. The CDR3 DNA follows: TGCAGTGCTAGTGGCCTAGCGGGGGGTCGCACAGATACGCAGTATTTT.

This clonotype has a single count. V usage is TRBV20-1 and J usage is TRBJ2-5, with TRBD2 matching 10 bases. Germline trimming cut 6 bases from V and 0 bases from J; bases unmatched to any gene: 7. Germline-derived CDR1 and CDR2 are DFQATT and SNEGSKA (reference sequence). The CDR3 covers 15 residues. This CDR3 reads CSATGLAGDQETQYF. The CDR3 DNA is TGCAGTGCCACAGGGCTAGCGGGGGACCAAGAGACCCAGTACTTC.

The rearrangement links TRBV20-1 to TRBJ1-3; the match to TRBD1 covers 8 bases. The junction had 10 bases not matched to a gene; V was cut back by 3 bases and J by 0 bases. Germline CDR1 is DFQATT and CDR2 is SNEGSKA (reference sequence). There are 17 residues in the CDR3. The CDR3 loop reads CSARSPGGKSSGNTIYF. The CDR3 nucleotides read TGCAGTGCTAGGTCGCCAGGGGGCAAGAGCTCTGGAAACACCATATATTTT.

This clonotype has just one count. The V gene is TRBV20-1, the J gene TRBJ2-3; TRBD2 matches at 10 bases. Germline CDR1 and CDR2: DFQATT and SNEGSKA (reference sequence). This CDR3 contains 15 residues. V dropped 6 bases and J dropped 4; count of bases not matched to a gene: 10. In DNA form, the CDR3 reads TGCAGTGCCGAGTGGCGAGCGGGGGGGCCAGATACGCAGTATTTT. This gives the protein CSAEWRAGGPDTQYF.

This clonotype turned up a few times. The rearrangement links TRBV20-1 to TRBJ2-1; 8 bases are shared with TRBD2. Germline V gene sequence: CDR1 DFQATT, CDR2 SNEGSKA (reference sequence). The junction had 2 bases not matched to a gene; V was cut back by 0 bases and J by 10 bases. This CDR3 region has 12 residues. CDR3 loop: CSARDRLAEQFF. The CDR3 nucleotides are TGCAGTGCTAGAGATCGACTAGCGGAGCAGTTCTTC.

V is TRBV29-1 and J is TRBJ2-1; D is possibly TRBD1 or TRBD2 (5 bases each). The CDR3 is 13 amino acids. V lost 5 bases, J lost 8 bases, and 16 bases lay in between. Germline V gene sequence: CDR1 SQVTM, CDR2 ANQGSEA. The CDR3 bases are TGCAGCGTTAAATGGGGACCAGCCCATGAGCAGTTCTTC. Its translation: CSVKWGPAHEQFF.

This clonotype was observed a handful of times. The chain carries TRBV7-2 and TRBJ2-7; D is perhaps TRBD2 (5 bases). Per germline, CDR1 SGHTA and CDR2 FQGNSA. The CDR3 is 15 amino acids. Trimming removed 1 base at V and 0 bases at J, with 10 bases between. CDR3 nucleotides: TGTGCCAGCAGCTTAGGAGGGAGCGGCTCCTACGAGCAGTACTTC. This sequence encodes CASSLGGSGSYEQYF.

This clonotype was detected a few times. The chain couples TRBV12-3 or TRBV12-4 to TRBJ2-2, with 10 positions matching TRBD1. Trimming took 5 bases from V and 4 from J; bases not matched to a gene: 13. CDR3 length: 18 residues. CDR3: CASSLKYPGQGPTGELFF. In DNA form, the CDR3 reads TGTGCCAGCAGTCTAAAGTACCCGGGACAGGGGCCCACCGGGGAGCTGTTTTTT.

J is TRBJ2-1 and V is TRBV4-3; tentatively, D is TRBD2 (6 bases). Trimming pared 4 bases from V and 3 bases from J, leaving 13 bases between. CDR1 and CDR2 (germline): LGHNA, YSLEER. This CDR3 is 15 amino acids long. CDR3 coding DNA: TGCGCCAGCAGCCCCTCAGCGGAGGGCTACAATGAGCAGTTCTTC. Its translation is CASSPSAEGYNEQFF.

The chain recombines TRBV29-1 with TRBJ1-1; TRBD1 aligns across 7 bases. The germline V gene has CDR1 SQVTM and CDR2 ANQGSEA. The CDR3 contains 12 residues. After removal of 4 bases from V and 3 bases from J, the junction contained 2 bases not matched to a gene. The DNA of the CDR3 is TGCAGCGTTGCCAGGGGGGACACTGAAGCTTTCTTT. Its translation is CSVARGDTEAFF.

This clonotype was recorded many times. V usage is TRBV20-1 and J usage is TRBJ2-7, with unresolved D. Germline values: CDR1 DFQATT, CDR2 SNEGSKA (reference sequence). The V gene lost 0 bases and the J gene lost 2 bases, with 8 bases spanning the gap. The CDR3 is made up of 13 amino acids. The CDR3 DNA reads as TGCAGTGCTAGAGATTTAACGACCTACGAGCAGTACTTC. Its translation is CSARDLTTYEQYF.

This clonotype was detected ten times or more. V and J are TRBV5-1 and TRBJ2-1; TRBD2 matches at 8 bases. Germline loops: CDR1 SGHRS, CDR2 YFSETQ. This CDR3 has 15 residues. J was trimmed by 3 bases and V by 3 bases; bases with no gene match: 5. In DNA, the CDR3 is TGCGCCAGCAGCTCAAGCGGGGGCTTCTACAATGAGCAGTTCTTC. Amino acid sequence: CASSSSGGFYNEQFF.

This chain uses TRBV5-6 with TRBJ2-3; a weak D match, TRBD1 (5 bases). CDR1 is SGHDT and CDR2 is YYEEEE in the germline V gene. V lost 4 bases and J 2 bases, leaving 8 bases between the germline ends. The CDR3 length is 13 residues. CDR3 DNA: TGTGCCAGCAGCGCCGGACACACAGATACGCAGTATTTT. Encoded protein: CASSAGHTDTQYF.

This clonotype was seen a handful of times. The chain combines TRBV27 with TRBJ1-4; no clear D. The CDR3 has 16 amino acids. From germline, CDR1 is MNHEY and CDR2 SMNVEV (reference sequence). V was trimmed by 6 bases and J by 0 bases, leaving 14 bases between them. This CDR3 is CASSLNPSATNEKLFF. The CDR3 DNA is TGTGCCAGCAGCCTCAACCCGAGTGCAACTAATGAAAAACTGTTTTTT.

Many counts were recorded for this clonotype. The rearrangement uses TRBV11-2 and TRBJ2-1, with TRBD2 identical over 13 bases. The CDR3 sequence is 17 residues long. The V gene's germline CDR1 is SGHAT and CDR2 FQNNGV. V shed 1 base and J 7 bases; nucleotides not matched to a gene: 7. CDR3 DNA: TGTGCCAGCAGCTTAGTCGGACTAGCGGGGGCCTGGAATGAGCAGTTCTTC. Translated, it gives CASSLVGLAGAWNEQFF.

This clonotype was seen many times. The V call is TRBV4-1, the J call TRBJ2-1; D might be TRBD1 (6 bases). The V end lost 0 bases, the J end lost 0 bases, and 12 bases lay between the germline ends. The CDR3 length is 17 residues. Germline values: CDR1 MGHRA, CDR2 YSYEKL. The CDR3 is CASSQDQGRASYNEQFF. For the CDR3, the DNA is TGCGCCAGCAGCCAAGATCAGGGGAGAGCCTCCTACAATGAGCAGTTCTTC.

The J gene is TRBJ1-1, the V gene TRBV3-1, with a weak D call TRBD1 (6 bases). The CDR3 runs to 15 residues. The germline V gene encodes CDR1 LGHDT and CDR2 YNNKEL (reference sequence). V lost 4 bases and J lost 6, with 18 bases in between. This CDR3 is CASSLQTGFRAEAFF. DNA for the CDR3: TGTGCCAGCAGCCTGCAAACAGGGTTTCGAGCTGAAGCTTTCTTT.

This clonotype was picked up a small number of times. The gene calls are TRBV20-1 and TRBJ2-7; D is ambiguous. The CDR3 has 12 amino acids. Between the trimmed V and J ends, which lost 2 bases and 0 bases, there was a span of 5 bases. Germline CDR1 DFQATT, CDR2 SNEGSKA (reference sequence). The CDR3 loop reads CSARQSSYEQYF. The CDR3 nucleotides are TGCAGTGCTAGACAGAGCTCCTACGAGCAGTACTTC.